The clone carrying this T cell receptor beta chain has just a few counts. Its antigen remains unidentified. The data stem from a study of T cells after yellow fever vaccination. Across the whole study: Fractions of limited cellularity were prepared by means of SMART-Seq v4 Ultra Low Input.

This CDR3 has 16 residues. The germline V gene has CDR1 KGHSH and CDR2 LQKENI. Deletions cut 1 base from V and 6 bases from J, with 17 bases between. Overall study findings and caveats: Boosting was followed by the reappearance of most primary-vaccination clones (around 95% CD4, around 91% CD8). Compared with primary, the secondary response was weaker and peaked at day 5, not 15.

Each CDR3 protein gets one entry after TCRdb re-called the 5' RACE reads with MiXCR. The table has 200,000 to 300,000 distinct CDR3 sequences, over 10% seen once. This sequence originates from a man aged 25-45 years who received the YFV17D yellow fever vaccine. The sequencing used CD4+ T cells sorted from PBMCs, collected 45 days after the yellow fever booster vaccination. This rearrangement joins TRBV18 to TRBJ2-3; possibly TRBD1 or TRBD2 for D (5 bases each). The CDR3 region has the DNA TGTGCCAGCTCACCACTTCCCGGCTCCGAGGGGGATACGCAGTATTTT. Its translation: CASSPLPGSEGDTQYF.